The clone carrying this T cell receptor (beta chain) was seen many times. Its specificity is unknown. Germline V gene sequence: CDR1 MNHEY, CDR2 SMNVEV (reference sequence). V was shortened by 0 bases and J by 2 bases, with 14 bases between the two germline ends. This CDR3 is built from 16 residues. RNA transcripts yielded amplified TCR beta CDR3 regions. A set of HTBI primers served as the primers for a first-round RT-PCR of the TCR CDR3. TCRdb used MiXCR to reprocess the multiplex PCR reads, holding one entry per CDR3 protein. The table includes about 500,000 distinct CDR3 sequences, approximately 15% detected once. Participants, patients aged 18 to 65, had newly diagnosed hyperthyroidism with a duration under 2 months. The data belong to a study of T cells in Graves' hyperthyroidism and ophthalmopathy. Study-level points and caveats: The model foresaw ophthalmopathy a median 6.5 months prior to onset.

Sequencing used blood. The sequence was obtained from a woman aged 18-35 years with Graves' hyperthyroidism. V and J are TRBV27 and TRBJ2-7; D possibly corresponds to TRBD2 (6 bases). CDR3 in amino acids: CASSLSPGLGPYEQYF. Written as DNA, the CDR3 is TGTGCCAGCAGTTTATCCCCGGGACTCGGTCCCTACGAGCAGTACTTC.